The present TCR beta chain was sequenced within a study of response to subunit inactivated influenza vaccine. Whole-study findings and limits: T cells newly recruited by each seasonal influenza vaccination are few, the authors suggested.

TCRdb fed the RT-PCR reads into MiXCR, producing one record per CDR3 protein. The sample records roughly 650,000 distinct CDR3 sequences, about a sixth being singletons. The CDR3 consists of 13 residues. Germline loops: CDR1 LGHDT, CDR2 YNNKEL (reference sequence). V shed 2 bases and J shed 7 bases, with 11 bases lying between them. A word on this clonotype: Its matching antigen is unknown.

Material: PBMCs from blood, obtained 12 days after vaccination. The chain carries TRBV3-1 and TRBJ1-1; D gene uncertain. The TCR originated in a man between 50 and 59 years old who received an inactivated influenza vaccine. The CDR3 DNA follows: TGTGCCAGCAGCCAACTAAATGGCGGTGAAGCTTTCTTT. As protein: CASSQLNGGEAFF.